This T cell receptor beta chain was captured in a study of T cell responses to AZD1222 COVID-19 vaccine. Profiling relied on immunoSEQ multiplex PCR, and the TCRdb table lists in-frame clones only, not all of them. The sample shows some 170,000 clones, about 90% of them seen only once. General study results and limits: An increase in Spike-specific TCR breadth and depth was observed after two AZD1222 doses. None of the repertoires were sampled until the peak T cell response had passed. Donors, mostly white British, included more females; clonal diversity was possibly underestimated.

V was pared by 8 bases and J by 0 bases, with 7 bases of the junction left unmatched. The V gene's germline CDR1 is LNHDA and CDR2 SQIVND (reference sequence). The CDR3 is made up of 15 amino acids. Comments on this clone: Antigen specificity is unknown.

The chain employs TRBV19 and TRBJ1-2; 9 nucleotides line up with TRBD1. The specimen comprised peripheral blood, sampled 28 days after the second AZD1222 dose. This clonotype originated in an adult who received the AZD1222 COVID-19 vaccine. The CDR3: CASRDRVLSNYGYTF. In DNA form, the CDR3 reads TGTGCCAGTCGGGACAGGGTTCTTTCTAACTATGGCTACACCTTC.